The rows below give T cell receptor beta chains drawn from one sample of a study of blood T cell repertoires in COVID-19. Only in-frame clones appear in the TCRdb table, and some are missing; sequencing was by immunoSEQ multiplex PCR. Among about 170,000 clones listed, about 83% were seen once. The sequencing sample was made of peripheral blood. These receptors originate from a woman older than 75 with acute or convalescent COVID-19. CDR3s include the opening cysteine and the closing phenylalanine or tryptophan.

CASTEGQLNQPQHF,TRBJ1-5,TRBV10-2
CASSKTVNTEAFF,TRBJ1-1,TRBV7-2
CASSYALGNTIYF,TRBJ1-3,TRBV19
CASSLGRAGASREQFF,TRBJ2-1,TRBV13
CASSLDGQGGPYGYTF,TRBJ1-2,TRBV7-2
CAISESGQGGYTF,TRBJ1-2,TRBV10-3
CAISESRDRSYNEQFF,TRBJ2-1,TRBV10-3
CASSPDEVTSTEAFF,TRBJ1-1,TRBV27
CASIQGAGANVLTF,TRBJ2-6,TRBV6-6
CASSYDRVDYQPQHF,TRBJ1-5,TRBV6-2/TRBV6-3
CASSAEGQVLSPLHF,TRBJ1-6,TRBV9
CASSWAMRSNSPLHF,TRBJ1-6,TRBV7-9